This T cell receptor (beta chain) appears in the sequencing data of a study of tumor-infiltrating lymphocytes in primary liver carcinoma. On the study more broadly: Tumor staging was T1-T3 N0M0; sizes spanned about 4 to 10 cm across. General study results and limits: The study found a significantly higher top-250-clone fraction in tumors than in blood (p = 0.039).

With respect to this clonotype: Its matching antigen is unknown. One end of the junction varies from germline; a read error may be responsible.

A primer in the constant region served to generate TCR beta cDNA from 500 ng of total RNA. Construction of TCR beta libraries relied on three successive nested multiplex PCR rounds employing slightly modified ARM-PCR. Primers for the first two PCR rounds were TRBV1-TRBV30 forward primers and a C-beta reverse primer (approximately 10 cycles per round). TCRdb re-called the multiplex PCR reads with MiXCR, one entry per CDR3 protein. Among around 330,000 distinct CDR3 sequences, 65% were seen once, and the ten largest hold roughly 9%. The CDR3 totals 15 residues. Germline V gene data show CDR1 as SQVTM and CDR2 as ANQGSEA. The source of the blood RNA was unsorted whole blood, and germline DNA was extracted as well.

The TCR sequence derives from a man in his forties with primary liver carcinoma and hepatitis B virus infection. Sequencing used peripheral blood. V gene TRBV29-1 combines with J gene TRBJ2-5, with 11 bases lining up with TRBD1. This CDR3 is CSVEADRGQVETQYF. The CDR3 coding sequence is TGCAGCGTTGAAGCGGACAGGGGGCAAGTAGAGACTCAGTACTTC.